This T cell receptor beta chain emerged from a study of CD8+ T cells in alopecia areata. As the sequencing template, cDNA was produced by extracting RNA and reverse transcribing it. This table comes from immunoSEQ multiplex PCR, and its TCRdb copy is limited to in-frame clones, with some not included. The data contain about 130,000 clones, 45% to 50% of them seen just once; the ten biggest clones take up 18%. This CDR3 has 13 residues. Germline CDR1 SNHLY, CDR2 FYNNEI. V shed 7 bases and J shed 2 bases, with 11 bases lying between them. The TCR originated in a human donor with alopecia areata. This rearrangement joins TRBV2 to TRBJ1-2; D call uncertain. The sequenced sample was CD8+ T cells sorted from blood, obtained at week 0. The CDR3 DNA sequence: TGTGCCAGCACTAACACCGTCAACTATGGCTACACCTTC. Its translation: CASTNTVNYGYTF.